The T cell receptor (beta chain) under discussion was sequenced for a study of blood T cell repertoires in COVID-19. The protocol was immunoSEQ multiplex PCR, while the TCRdb copy is restricted to in-frame clones and leaves out a portion. This table has 100,000 to 150,000 clones, approximately 89% appearing once. Seattle participants joined during active infection and were tracked over time. The CDR3 length is 15 residues. Trimming took off 1 base at V and 0 bases at J, with 8 bases between the two ends. Germline CDR1 and CDR2: SNHLY and FYNNEI. The TCR was taken from a woman aged 70-85 years with COVID-19, enrolled during active disease. Material for sequencing was peripheral blood. This chain links TRBV2 with TRBJ2-3; no clear D. CDR3 nucleotides: TGTGCCAGCAGTGAAGTAATCTCTAGCACAGATACGCAGTATTTT. Amino acids: CASSEVISSTDTQYF.